The entry below describes one TCR beta chain. Its antigen remains unidentified. No clone much larger than this one lies a single base away; base qualities are absent. This record belongs to a study of blood T cell repertoires in COVID-19 (dated by TCRdb to 2018 to 2020). For the wider study: The collaborator samples originated in the United States, Italy and Spain and spanned the acute and convalescent phases of COVID-19. The repertoires were made available in a free public database intended to serve as a resource for research on the immune response to SARS-CoV-2. The samples were drawn from the first 160 participants of the ongoing ImmuneRACE study and from 1,254 subjects provided by 6 global collaborators. A de-identified subject ID, COVID-19 status, age in years and sex were almost always included in the sample metadata. Deeply sampled blood TCRbeta repertoires from subjects exposed to, actively infected with, or recovered from COVID-19 were included in the dataset. The prospective study material was composed of cDNA or gDNA derived from T cells, B-cell-depleted T cells, or PBMCs. HLA class I and class II types, where available, came from metadata supplied by the sample provider rather than from assay-based typing. Points the paper makes about the study in general: Clinical and demographic metadata were provided uncurated, with the amount varying by source and participant.

Another Seattle source contributed samples from volunteer blood donors who had recovered from COVID-19. The collaborating institutions used their own protocols to collect whole blood in K2EDTA tubes. Collaborator samples were shipped for TCRbeta analysis as frozen whole blood, isolated PBMCs, or DNA extracted from either sample type. TCRbeta CDR3 regions were amplified from genomic DNA by means of the immunoSEQ Assay, a bias-controlled multiplex PCR. Per the source publication's procedure: Nucleated cell counts per sample were estimated from amplification of reference gene primers within the assay. To quantify the absolute abundance of each unique TCRbeta CDR3 rearrangement, sequence reads were collapsed and filtered. For each sample, productive Simpson clonality was calculated as the square root of Simpson's diversity index across productive rearrangements. Drawn from immuneACCESS, this table holds only the in-frame rearrangements with V and J called that TCRdb kept. Clones are partly lost; checked studies trace under half to an unresolved V gene and leave the rest unexplained. That table gives V, J and clone size, and the DNA gave D and trimming. Present in this sample are under 250,000 clones, roughly four fifths of which were seen just once. The ten largest account for approximately 2% of the sample.

V is pared back by 0 bases and J by 11 bases, with 11 bases lying between the germline termini. CDR1 MGHRA and CDR2 YSYEKL were looked up in the germline V gene. There are 13 amino acids in the CDR3, from cysteine to phenylalanine inclusive. Just CDR3 DNA is preserved here, 39 bases in frame from base 1. The chain was built from TRBV4-1 and TRBJ2-4, with a weak D call of TRBD2 (5 bases match). The sequence was obtained from a man in his thirties or forties who had recovered from COVID-19. The sequenced material came from peripheral blood. The bases read TGCGCCAGCAGCCAAGATTGGGAGCAGGTTCAGTACTTC. Translated, this is CASSQDWEQVQYF.